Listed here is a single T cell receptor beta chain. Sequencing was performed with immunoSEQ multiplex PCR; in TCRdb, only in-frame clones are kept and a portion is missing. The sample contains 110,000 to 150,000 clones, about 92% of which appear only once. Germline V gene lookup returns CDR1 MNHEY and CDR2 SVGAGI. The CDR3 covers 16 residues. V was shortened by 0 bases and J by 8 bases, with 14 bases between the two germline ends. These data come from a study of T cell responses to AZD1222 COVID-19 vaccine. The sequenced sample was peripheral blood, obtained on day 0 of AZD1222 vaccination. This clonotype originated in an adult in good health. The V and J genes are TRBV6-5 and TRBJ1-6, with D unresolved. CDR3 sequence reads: CASSYSEYGLDSPLHF. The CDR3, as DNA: TGTGCCAGCAGTTACTCGGAGTATGGTTTGGATTCACCCCTCCACTTT.